This note documents a single TCR beta chain sequence. The sample is drawn from a study of T cells in localized non-small cell lung cancer. The germline V and J ends were trimmed by 3 bases and 2 bases, with 8 bases remaining between them. This CDR3 has 15 amino acids. Looked up from germline, CDR1 is LGHNT and CDR2 is FRNRAP. Method: immunoSEQ multiplex PCR; TCRdb's copy keeps in-frame clones and lacks some. Among approximately 45,000 clones listed, about 86% were seen once. This sequence joins TRBV12-5 and TRBJ1-6, with TRBD1 as a possible D gene (5 bases). This sample comprised PBMCs, obtained before any cancer treatment. The receptor was derived from a man aged 35 to 69 with stage II lung adenocarcinoma. The chain's CDR3 is CASGFGHTYNSPLHF. The CDR3 DNA reads as TGTGCTAGTGGTTTTGGACACACCTATAATTCACCCCTCCACTTT. The whole variable domain, filled in from reference TRBV12-5 and TRBJ1-6, reads DARVTQTPRHKVTEMGQEVTMRCQPILGHNTVFWYRQTMMQGLELLAYFRNRAPLDDSGMPKDRFSAEMPDATLATLKIQPSEPRDSAVYFCASGFGHTYNSPLHFGNGTRLTVT.